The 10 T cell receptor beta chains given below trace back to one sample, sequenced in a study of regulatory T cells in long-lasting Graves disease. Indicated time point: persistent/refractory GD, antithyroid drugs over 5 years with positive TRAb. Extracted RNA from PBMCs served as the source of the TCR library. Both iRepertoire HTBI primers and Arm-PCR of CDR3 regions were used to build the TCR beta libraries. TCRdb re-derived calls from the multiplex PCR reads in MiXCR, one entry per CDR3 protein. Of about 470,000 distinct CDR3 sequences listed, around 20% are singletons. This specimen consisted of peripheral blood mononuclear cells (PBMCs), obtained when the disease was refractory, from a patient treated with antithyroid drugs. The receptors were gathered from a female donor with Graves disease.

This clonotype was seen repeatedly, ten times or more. CDR3 amino acids: CASSYPQGLAGELFF. The CDR3 bases are TGTGCCAGCAGTTACCCCCAGGGCTTGGCCGGGGAGCTGTTTTTT. V usage is TRBV6-5 and J usage is TRBJ2-2; the D gene is possibly TRBD1 (5 bases). Germline CDR1 and CDR2: MNHEY and SVGAGI. Trimming took off 2 bases at V and 6 bases at J, with 13 bases between the two ends. There are 15 residues in the CDR3.

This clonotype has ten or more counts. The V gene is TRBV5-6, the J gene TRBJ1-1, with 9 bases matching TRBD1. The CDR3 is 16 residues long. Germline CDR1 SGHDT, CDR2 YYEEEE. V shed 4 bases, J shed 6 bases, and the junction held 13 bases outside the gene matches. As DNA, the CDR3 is TGTGCCAGCAGCCACTGGACAGGGGAGGGCAGCGCTGAAGCTTTCTTT. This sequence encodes CASSHWTGEGSAEAFF.

The CDR3 coding sequence is TGTGCCAGTTCCAACAGGGACCCAGCCAAAAACATTCAGTACTTC. Protein sequence: CASSNRDPAKNIQYF. This chain links TRBV19 with TRBJ2-4; D might be TRBD1 (6 bases). CDR1 is LNHDA, CDR2 SQIVND, per germline (reference sequence). V was pared by 8 bases and J by 0 bases, with 14 bases between. CDR3 length equals 15 residues.

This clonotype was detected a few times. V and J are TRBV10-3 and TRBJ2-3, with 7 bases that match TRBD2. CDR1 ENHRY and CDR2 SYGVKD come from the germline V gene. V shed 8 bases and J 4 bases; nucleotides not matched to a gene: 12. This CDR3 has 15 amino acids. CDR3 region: CAIALGSGIADTQYF. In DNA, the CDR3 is TGTGCCATCGCCCTAGGGAGCGGGATCGCAGATACGCAGTATTTT.

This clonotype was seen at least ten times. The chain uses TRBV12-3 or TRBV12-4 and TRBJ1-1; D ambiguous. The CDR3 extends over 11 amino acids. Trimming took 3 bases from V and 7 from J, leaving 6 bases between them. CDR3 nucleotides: TGTGCCAGCAGTTTTGGCAGTGAAGCTTTCTTT. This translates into CASSFGSEAFF.

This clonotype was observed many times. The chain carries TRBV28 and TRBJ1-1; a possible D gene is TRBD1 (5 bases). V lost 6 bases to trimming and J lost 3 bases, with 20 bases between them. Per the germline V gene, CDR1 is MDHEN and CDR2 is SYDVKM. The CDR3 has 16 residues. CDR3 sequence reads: CASRPGLIKRDTEAFF. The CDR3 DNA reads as TGTGCCAGCAGGCCGGGACTGATAAAGAGGGACACTGAAGCTTTCTTT.

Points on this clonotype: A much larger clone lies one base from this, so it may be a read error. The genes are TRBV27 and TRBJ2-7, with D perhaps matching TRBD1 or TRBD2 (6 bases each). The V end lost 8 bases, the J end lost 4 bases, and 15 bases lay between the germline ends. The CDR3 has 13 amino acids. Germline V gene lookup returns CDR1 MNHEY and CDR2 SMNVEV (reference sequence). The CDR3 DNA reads TGTGCCAGCCTGGGGGGCGCAGGGTACGAGCAGTACTTC. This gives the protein CASLGGAGYEQYF.

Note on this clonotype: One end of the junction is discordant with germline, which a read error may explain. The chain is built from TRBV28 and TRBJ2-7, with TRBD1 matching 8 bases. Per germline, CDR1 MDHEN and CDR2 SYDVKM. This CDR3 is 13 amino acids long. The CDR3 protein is CASRYSPKQGEDF. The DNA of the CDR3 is TGTGCCAGCAGGTATTCCCCGAAACAGGGGGAGGACTTC. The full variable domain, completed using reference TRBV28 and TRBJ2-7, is DVKVTQSSRYLVKRTGEKVFLECVQDMDHENMFWYRQDPGLGLRLIYFSYDVKMKEKGDIPEGYSVSREKKERFSLILESASTNQTSMYLCASRYSPKQGEDFGPGTRLTVT.

This chain's CDR3 is CASSYRTLNEKLFF. For the CDR3, the DNA is TGTGCCAGCAGTTACCGGACTCTTAATGAAAAACTGTTTTTT. V gene TRBV6-2 or TRBV6-3 combines with J gene TRBJ1-4; unclear D gene. The CDR3 spans 14 residues. The germline CDR1 and CDR2 sequences are MNHEY and SVGEGT. V gave up 2 bases and J gave up 4 bases, with 8 bases separating them.

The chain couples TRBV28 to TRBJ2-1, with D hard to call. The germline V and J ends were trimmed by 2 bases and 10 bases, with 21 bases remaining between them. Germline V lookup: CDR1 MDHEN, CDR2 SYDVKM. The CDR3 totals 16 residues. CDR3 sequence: CASSLNLRAPGREQFF. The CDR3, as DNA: TGTGCCAGCAGTTTAAACCTCCGAGCCCCAGGCAGGGAGCAGTTCTTC. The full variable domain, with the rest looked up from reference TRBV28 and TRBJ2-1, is DVKVTQSSRYLVKRTGEKVFLECVQDMDHENMFWYRQDPGLGLRLIYFSYDVKMKEKGDIPEGYSVSREKKERFSLILESASTNQTSMYLCASSLNLRAPGREQFFGPGTRLTVL.